A selection of T cell receptor beta chains follows, all from one sample in a study. TCRdb re-called the 5' RACE reads with MiXCR, one entry per CDR3 protein. Of around 11,000 distinct CDR3 sequences listed, 40% to 55% are singletons. The sample was tumor-infiltrating naive CD4+ T cells sorted from the breast tumor. Receptor source: a female donor with breast cancer. Both conserved end residues are part of each CDR3. D genes are given only for firm matches. Size is stated for part of the rows, as once, few or many counts, or as a class when the clone is expanded.

TRBJ2-3,-,-,TRBV2,TGTGCCAGTTCCTCGGGAGCAATTTACGAAGATACGCAGTATTTT,CASSSGAIYEDTQYF
TRBJ2-1,-,TRBD2,TRBV11-3,TGTGCCAGCAGCTTAGAGCTGCGGGGGGAGAGCTCCTACAATGAGCAGTTCTTC,CASSLELRGESSYNEQFF
TRBJ1-2,few,TRBD1,TRBV4-2,TGTGCCAGCAGCCAATGGACAGGGGGTGGCTACACCTTC,CASSQWTGGGYTF
TRBJ2-1,few,TRBD1,TRBV29-1,TGCAGCGTTGAGAGCCAGGGGGCTTCCTACAATGAGCAGTTCTTC,CSVESQGASYNEQFF
TRBJ2-7,-,-,TRBV30,TGTGCCTGTGCGACAGTCAGGGCCTACGAGCAGTACTTC,CACATVRAYEQYF
TRBJ2-7,-,-,TRBV5-1,TGCGCCAGCAGCCCACGCGGTACCTACGAGCAGTACTTC,CASSPRGTYEQYF
TRBJ2-7,few,TRBD1,TRBV5-1,TGCGCCAGCAGCTATCGTGGACAGGGTTCTCGGGAGCAGTACTTC,CASSYRGQGSREQYF
TRBJ2-4,-,TRBD2,TRBV20-1,TGCAGTACCAGACTAGCGGGTAACATTCAGTACTTC,CSTRLAGNIQYF
TRBJ2-3,few,-,TRBV12-3/TRBV12-4,TGTGCCAGCAGTTTAAGGGAGAGTTCAGATACGCAGTATTTT,CASSLRESSDTQYF
TRBJ1-2,few,TRBD1,TRBV5-1,TGCGCCAGCAGCCAGACAGGGGGCGGTAGTATTGGCGGCTACACCTTC,CASSQTGGGSIGGYTF
TRBJ2-3,few,-,TRBV12-3/TRBV12-4,TGTGCCAGCGACCCTTCAGACAGCACAGATACGCAGTATTTT,CASDPSDSTDTQYF
TRBJ2-4,-,-,TRBV7-9,TGTGCCAGCAGCCCCCGGGGGCCGGACATTCAGTACTTC,CASSPRGPDIQYF
TRBJ1-1,once,-,TRBV29-1,TGCAGGGCTCCTTCTCAGGGGAACACTGAAGCTTTCTTT,CRAPSQGNTEAFF
TRBJ2-2,-,TRBD2,TRBV20-1,TGCAGTGCTATTTCGACTAGCGCCCCGAACACCGGGGAGCTGTTTTTT,CSAISTSAPNTGELFF
TRBJ1-1,-,-,TRBV15,TGTGCCACCAGCAGAGTGCGGGACACTGAAGCTTTCTTT,CATSRVRDTEAFF
TRBJ2-4,-,TRBD2,TRBV6-6,TGTGCCAGCAGGGGGACTAGCGCCAAAAACATTCAGTACTTC,CASRGTSAKNIQYF